This T cell receptor (beta chain) was recorded in a study of blood T cell repertoires in COVID-19. Study background: Acute-phase and convalescent COVID-19 samples originated in the United States, Italy and Spain. The cDNA or gDNA used as material had been derived from T cells, B-cell-depleted T cells, or PBMCs.

As processed by the authors: Amplification with reference gene primers provided the estimates of nucleated cell counts. Some clones are missing from TCRdb's copy, which holds only in-frame ones; the method was immunoSEQ multiplex PCR. V and J calls and clone size follow that table, whereas D and trimming were derived from the DNA. Here the sample spans under 200,000 clones, about 86% being singletons. Trimming removed 6 bases from V and 4 bases from J, with 15 bases in between. The CDR3 sequence is 14 residues long. From germline, CDR1 is MNHEY and CDR2 SMNVEV (reference sequence). V gene TRBV27 combines with J gene TRBJ1-2; maybe TRBD1 (5 bases). The clonotype originates from a man aged 60 to 69 with acute or convalescent COVID-19. The sequenced sample consisted of peripheral blood. CDR3 in DNA: TGTGCCAGCAGCCCGACGGTAGGGGCCTATGGCTACACCTTC. Its protein is CASSPTVGAYGYTF.